This T cell receptor (beta chain) was identified in a study of blood T cell repertoires in COVID-19. Study-level background: COVID-19 samples, acute and convalescent, were from the United States, Italy and Spain. T cells, B-cell-depleted T cells, or PBMCs provided the cDNA or gDNA that served as material.

Per the authors' pipeline: Nucleated cell counts were estimated from reference gene primer amplification. Profiled with immunoSEQ multiplex PCR; TCRdb holds only in-frame clones, not every one. V, J and clone size are those of that table, while D and trimming were read from the DNA. The sample holds 120,000 to 150,000 clones, 75% to 90% seen once. Per germline, CDR1 SGHTA and CDR2 FQGNSA. V was pared by 2 bases and J by 5 bases, with 15 bases between. CDR3 length: 15 amino acids. Sequenced input: peripheral blood. V gene TRBV7-2 combines with J gene TRBJ2-5; TRBD2 might be the D (6 bases). The clonotype was recovered from an older woman with COVID-19, enrolled during active disease. CDR3 DNA: TGTGCCAGCAGCTTATCATCCGGGGCGGGGGAGACCCAGTACTTC. Protein: CASSLSSGAGETQYF.